The next 23 T cell receptor beta chains were all read from a single sample in a study of beta chain features in type 1 diabetes. Expressed TCRB transcripts were sequenced after all isolated RNA was converted to cDNA. Clones were sequenced by immunoSEQ multiplex PCR, and TCRdb holds only the in-frame ones, with some missing. There are around 160,000 clones in the sample; under 60% occur only once, and under 0.45% lies in the top ten. Sequencing was performed on Tregs from blood. The receptors come from a man aged 18 to 35 in good health.

The rearrangement uses TRBV5-1 and TRBJ1-4; 7 bases align to TRBD1. Trimming removed 1 base from V and 3 bases from J; junction bases left unmatched: 3. Germline V gives CDR1 SGHRS, CDR2 YFSETQ. The length of the CDR3 is 15 residues. The CDR3 bases are TGCGCCAGCAGCTTGTTGCAGGGGGCTAATGAAAAACTGTTTTTT. This translates into CASSLLQGANEKLFF.

The CDR3 sequence is CASSLPDVPGEKLFF. The CDR3 DNA reads as TGTGCCAGCAGCCTTCCGGACGTCCCGGGGGAAAAACTGTTTTTT. The chain links TRBV5-5 to TRBJ1-4; D is ambiguous. The V and J ends lost 4 bases and 8 bases respectively, with 18 bases between them. The CDR3 runs to 15 residues. The V gene's germline CDR1 is SGHKS and CDR2 YYEKEE (reference sequence).

The chain is built from TRBV6-1 and TRBJ1-5; D is undetermined. This CDR3 spans 13 amino acids. The germline CDR1 and CDR2 sequences are MNHNS and SASEGT. The germline V and J ends were trimmed by 2 bases and 2 bases, with 4 bases remaining between them. DNA for the CDR3: TGTGCCAGCAGTGAACAGGGCAATCAGCCCCAGCATTTT. The encoded protein is CASSEQGNQPQHF.

The rearrangement uses TRBV18 and TRBJ1-1, with D possibly matching TRBD1 (5 bases). CDR1 is KGHSH, CDR2 LQKENI, per germline. V lost 3 bases, J lost 0 bases, and 11 bases lay in between. CDR3 length: 15 residues. Written as DNA, the CDR3 is TGTGCCAGCTCACCGTCGACAGCGATGAACACTGAAGCTTTCTTT. It specifies CASSPSTAMNTEAFF.

The V and J genes are TRBV28 and TRBJ2-3, with 11 bases matching TRBD2. V shed 6 bases, J shed 3 bases, and the junction held 14 bases outside the gene matches. The CDR3 covers 18 residues. The V gene's germline CDR1 is MDHEN and CDR2 SYDVKM. The CDR3: CASRTPTIRLAGTDTQYF. For the CDR3, the DNA is TGTGCCAGCAGAACACCCACCATCCGACTAGCGGGAACAGATACGCAGTATTTT.

This clone has more than one count but fewer than ten. This CDR3 reads CASRKGEYGYTF. The DNA for the CDR3 is TGTGCCAGCAGAAAAGGAGAGTATGGCTACACCTTC. V gene TRBV6-1 combines with J gene TRBJ1-2; D gene ambiguous. Germline V gives CDR1 MNHNS, CDR2 SASEGT. The V and J ends lost 6 bases and 5 bases respectively, with 10 bases between them. The CDR3 consists of 12 residues.

The chain uses TRBV6-6 and TRBJ2-5; D ambiguous. Trimming shortened V by 0 bases and J by 9 bases, and 8 bases separated the two germline ends. The germline gives CDR1 MNHNY, CDR2 SVGAGI (reference sequence). This CDR3 contains 12 residues. CDR3 coding DNA: TGTGCCAGCAGTTACTCGAGGCTCCCCCAGTACTTC. It specifies CASSYSRLPQYF.

The rearrangement joins TRBV4-3 to TRBJ2-3; 14 bases align to TRBD2. CDR1 LGHNA and CDR2 YSLEER come from the germline V gene. Unmatched junction bases numbered 0, after V lost 1 base and J lost 0 bases. This CDR3 contains 17 residues. The CDR3 reads CASSQGTSGRSTDTQYF. DNA for the CDR3: TGCGCCAGCAGCCAAGGGACTAGCGGGAGGAGCACAGATACGCAGTATTTT.

Details on this clone: The same CDR3 can be traced to other DNA sequences in this sample. The chain links TRBV27 to TRBJ2-3, with unresolved D. The CDR3 is 14 amino acids. From germline, CDR1 is MNHEY and CDR2 SMNVEV (reference sequence). Deletions cut 3 bases from V and 0 bases from J, with 7 bases between. In DNA, the CDR3 is TGTGCCAGCAGTTTCTGGGCTAGCACAGATACGCAGTATTTT. Encoded protein: CASSFWASTDTQYF.

V usage is TRBV7-8 and J usage is TRBJ1-5; TRBD1 matches 7 bases. The V gene's germline CDR1 is SGHVS and CDR2 FQNEAQ. Trimming took 5 bases from V and 2 from J; bases not matched to a gene: 6. The CDR3 sequence is 15 residues long. The CDR3 here is CASSPRTGGNQPQHF. CDR3 nucleotide sequence: TGTGCCAGCAGCCCCCGGACAGGTGGCAATCAGCCCCAGCATTTT.

This chain uses TRBV7-9 with TRBJ1-1, with D possibly TRBD1 on 6 matching bases. CDR3 length: 15 amino acids. V lost 2 bases, J lost 2 bases, and 12 bases lay in between. The germline V gene encodes CDR1 SEHNR and CDR2 FQNEAQ (reference sequence). The CDR3, as DNA: TGTGCCAGCAGCTTACAGGGGACAATTAACACTGAAGCTTTCTTT. This sequence encodes CASSLQGTINTEAFF.

The V call is TRBV18, the J call TRBJ1-2; D gene uncertain. Between the trimmed V and J ends, which lost 1 base and 1 base, there was a span of 7 bases. From germline, CDR1 is KGHSH and CDR2 LQKENI. This CDR3 spans 14 amino acids. The CDR3 nucleotides read TGTGCCAGCTCACCACGACGGGATAACTATGGCTACACCTTC. It is translated as CASSPRRDNYGYTF.

This clone has a single count. The rearrangement joins TRBV9 to TRBJ2-5, with 9 bases matching TRBD2. CDR3 length: 16 residues. Germline lookup yields CDR1 SGDLS and CDR2 YYNGEE. Unmatched junction bases numbered 4, after V lost 0 bases and J lost 1 base. CDR3 in amino acids: CASSVGGRGGQETQYF. In DNA form, the CDR3 reads TGTGCCAGCAGCGTAGGTGGGCGGGGGGGCCAAGAGACCCAGTACTTC.

V gene TRBV7-2 combines with J gene TRBJ1-1; maybe TRBD1 (5 bases). Germline V gene data show CDR1 as SGHTA and CDR2 as FQGNSA. CDR3 size: 12 residues. The V end lost 0 bases, the J end lost 11 bases, and 10 bases lay between the germline ends. The CDR3 here is CASSLASGVAFF. The CDR3 DNA reads TGTGCCAGCAGCTTAGCTTCGGGGGTTGCTTTCTTT. The full variable domain, its missing parts supplied by reference TRBV7-2 and TRBJ1-1, is GAGVSQSPSNKVTEKGKDVELRCDPISGHTALYWYRQSLGQGLEFLIYFQGNSAPDKSGLPSDRFSAERTGGSVSTLTIQRTQQEDSAVYLCASSLASGVAFFGQGTRLTVV.

This sequence joins TRBV6-6 and TRBJ2-5; D perhaps matches TRBD2 (5 bases). The J call could be wrong; TRBJ2-7 is a better fit for the DNA end. The CDR3 consists of 14 residues. The germline gives CDR1 MNHNY, CDR2 SVGAGI (reference sequence). CDR3 sequence reads: CASTWEPSFYEQYF. The CDR3 DNA reads as TGTGCCAGCACCTGGGAGCCATCCTTCTACGAGCAGTACTTC.

The J gene is TRBJ2-6, the V gene TRBV27; possibly TRBD1 for D (6 bases). The CDR3 has 15 residues. CDR1 is MNHEY, CDR2 SMNVEV, per germline (reference sequence). Trimming cost V 7 bases and J 2 bases, with 12 bases left between them. CDR3 coding DNA: TGTGCCAGCACGGACAGATCCGCTGGGGCCAACGTCCTGACTTTC. Translated: CASTDRSAGANVLTF.

The V call is TRBV28, the J call TRBJ1-5, with D hard to call. The V gene's germline CDR1 is MDHEN and CDR2 SYDVKM. V was pared by 3 bases and J by 2 bases, with 11 bases between. The CDR3 extends over 15 amino acids. CDR3 in DNA: TGTGCCAGCAGTTTTAGCCTCGACGGCAATCAGCCCCAGCATTTT. This translates into CASSFSLDGNQPQHF.

The chain recombines TRBV29-1 with TRBJ1-2, with a weak D call TRBD1 (6 bases). CDR1 and CDR2 from the germline V gene are SQVTM and ANQGSEA. Trimming cost V 4 bases and J 8 bases, with 14 bases left between them. This CDR3 is 12 amino acids long. CDR3 nucleotide sequence: TGCAGCGTTGGCCTTCCCGACAGGGGCTACACCTTC. Translated, it gives CSVGLPDRGYTF.

The sample holds one count of this clone. The chain joins TRBV14 to TRBJ2-3; the match to TRBD2 covers 11 bases. In germline, CDR1 is SGHDN, CDR2 FVKESK. With 4 bases clipped from V and 3 bases from J, the junction kept 6 bases outside the gene matches. The CDR3 consists of 16 residues. CDR3 sequence: CASSRRLAGRTDTQYF. In DNA form, the CDR3 reads TGTGCCAGCAGCCGAAGACTAGCGGGAAGAACAGATACGCAGTATTTT.

There are a few counts of this clone. CDR3 loop: CASSLDRGGLKQYF. The CDR3 DNA is TGTGCCAGCAGCCTAGACAGGGGGGGGTTGAAGCAGTACTTC. The chain recombines TRBV7-8 with TRBJ2-7; 9 nucleotides align to TRBD1. The CDR3 spans 14 residues. CDR1 is SGHVS and CDR2 is FQNEAQ in the germline V gene. V dropped 5 bases and J dropped 8; count of bases not matched to a gene: 10. Full variable domain (missing parts from reference TRBV7-8 and TRBJ2-7): GAGVSQSPRYKVAKRGQDVALRCDPISGHVSLFWYQQALGQGPEFLTYFQNEAQLDKSGLPSDRFFAERPEGSVSTLKIQRTQQEDSAVYLCASSLDRGGLKQYFGPGTRLTVT.

The chain carries TRBV6-6 and TRBJ2-3; tentatively, D is TRBD2 (6 bases). Germline V gene sequence: CDR1 MNHNY, CDR2 SVGAGI (reference sequence). V dropped 4 bases and J dropped 4 bases, with 18 bases sitting between them. CDR3 length: 16 residues. The chain's CDR3 is CASSSLRRTKADTQYF. The CDR3 coding sequence is TGTGCCAGCAGTTCCCTCCGCAGGACTAAGGCAGATACGCAGTATTTT.

The V gene is TRBV20-1, the J gene TRBJ2-1, with D unclear. Germline V gene lookup returns CDR1 DFQATT and CDR2 SNEGSKA (reference sequence). The CDR3 is 11 amino acids. V was pared by 3 bases and J by 10 bases, with 10 bases between. The CDR3 DNA sequence: TGCAGTGCTAGTCCCCGAGGCGAGCAGTTCTTC. This encodes CSASPRGEQFF.

In its sample, this clone was seen a few times. The gene calls are TRBV2 and TRBJ2-3; D possibly corresponds to TRBD1 (6 bases). The CDR3 is made up of 13 amino acids. Germline V gene data show CDR1 as SNHLY and CDR2 as FYNNEI. The V and J ends lost 7 bases and 7 bases respectively, with 15 bases between them. The CDR3 loop is CASTSIRGYTQYF. The CDR3 DNA is TGTGCCAGCACGAGCATAAGGGGGTATACGCAGTATTTT.